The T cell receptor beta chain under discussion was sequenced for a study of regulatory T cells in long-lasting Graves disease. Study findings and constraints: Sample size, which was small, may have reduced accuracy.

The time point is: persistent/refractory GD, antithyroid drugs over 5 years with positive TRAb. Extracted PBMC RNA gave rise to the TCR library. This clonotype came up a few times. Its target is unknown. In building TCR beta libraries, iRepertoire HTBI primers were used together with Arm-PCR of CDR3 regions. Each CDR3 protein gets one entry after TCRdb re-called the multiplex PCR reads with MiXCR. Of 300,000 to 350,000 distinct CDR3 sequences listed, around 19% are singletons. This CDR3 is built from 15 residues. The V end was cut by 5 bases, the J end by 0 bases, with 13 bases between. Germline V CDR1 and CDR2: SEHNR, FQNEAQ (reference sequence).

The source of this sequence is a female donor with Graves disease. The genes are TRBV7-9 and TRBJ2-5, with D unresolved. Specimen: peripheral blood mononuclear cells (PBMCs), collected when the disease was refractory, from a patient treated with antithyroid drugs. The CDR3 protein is CASSRRVGYQETQYF. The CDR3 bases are TGTGCCAGCAGCCGTAGGGTGGGGTACCAAGAGACCCAGTACTTC.